What follows are 21 T cell receptor beta chains derived from one specimen sequenced in a study of blood T cells in healthy people across ages. Alongside a J-beta primer mix, a sample-barcoded 5' primer served in a second PCR lasting roughly 6 to 11 cycles. MiXCR was run by TCRdb on the 5' RACE reads, yielding one entry per CDR3 protein. The sample holds fewer than 650,000 distinct CDR3 sequences, 25% to 35% seen once. The same sample was also studied in work on T cells of mothers and their children.

Sequenced input: blood. The receptors shown here come from a boy aged 2 to 10 in good health.

The chain uses TRBV7-9 and TRBJ1-4, with TRBD1 as a possible D gene (5 bases). This CDR3 contains 14 residues. V was trimmed by 3 bases and J by 8 bases, leaving 13 bases between them. Per the germline V gene, CDR1 is SEHNR and CDR2 is FQNEAQ (reference sequence). The CDR3 loop reads CASSLSQGGEKLFF. The CDR3 DNA is TGTGCCAGCAGCTTGTCCCAGGGCGGGGAAAAACTGTTTTTT.

This clonotype has a handful of counts. The V and J genes are TRBV29-1 and TRBJ1-2; tentatively, D is TRBD1 (5 bases). Germline V gene data show CDR1 as SQVTM and CDR2 as ANQGSEA. CDR3 length: 16 residues. Between the trimmed V and J ends, which lost 2 bases and 4 bases, there was a span of 20 bases. CDR3 nucleotides: TGCAGCGTTGAACGGGGTCAGGGACTTGGGGGCTATGGCTACACCTTC. This codes for CSVERGQGLGGYGYTF.

This clonotype occurred a few times. V usage is TRBV20-1 and J usage is TRBJ2-7, with D possibly being TRBD1 (6 bases). Germline V lookup: CDR1 DFQATT, CDR2 SNEGSKA (reference sequence). The CDR3 consists of 12 residues. V was shortened by 5 bases and J by 2 bases, with 10 bases between the two germline ends. The CDR3 nucleotides are TGCAGTGCTCCAGGGGCGGCCTACGAGCAGTACTTC. It specifies CSAPGAAYEQYF.

With respect to this clonotype: At one boundary the junction diverges from the germline segment, which might be a read error. The rearrangement joins TRBV7-9 to TRBJ2-2; perhaps TRBD2 as D (6 bases). The CDR3 loop spans 15 amino acids. From germline, CDR1 is SEHNR and CDR2 FQNEAQ (reference sequence). The DNA of the CDR3 is TGTGCCAGCAGTCCAGGGACTGGGAACACCGGGGAGCCGTTTTTT. It translates to CASSPGTGNTGEPFF.

This clonotype was seen a few times. The genes are TRBV6-2 or TRBV6-3 and TRBJ1-2, with D uncertain. There are 13 residues in the CDR3. Trimming left V 8 bases short and J 4 bases short, with 14 bases between. Germline V gene lookup returns CDR1 MNHEY and CDR2 SVGEGT. CDR3 bases: TGTGCCAGCTATCAGCACGTCGGCTATGGCTACACCTTC. Translation: CASYQHVGYGYTF.

This clonotype has a handful of counts. The chain employs TRBV5-5 and TRBJ1-1, with TRBD1 as a possible D gene (5 bases). This CDR3 is 14 amino acids long. The V gene lost 2 bases and the J gene lost 13 bases, with 21 bases spanning the gap. CDR1 SGHKS and CDR2 YYEKEE come from the germline V gene (reference sequence). In DNA form, the CDR3 reads TGTGCCAGCAGCTTCTCTGCCAGGGCCATTGAATTTTTCTTT. Its protein product is CASSFSARAIEFFF.

The chain employs TRBV15 and TRBJ2-4; 9 bases match TRBD2. V lost 8 bases and J lost 9; bases outside the gene matches: 11. The CDR3 is made up of 14 amino acids. Per germline, CDR1 LNHNV and CDR2 YYDKDF (reference sequence). CDR3 nucleotides: TGTGCCACCGGGCGGGAGGGGATCCTGGGCATTCAGTACTTC. Protein product: CATGREGILGIQYF. The whole variable domain, remainder taken from reference TRBV15 and TRBJ2-4, is DAMVIQNPRYQVTQFGKPVTLSCSQTLNHNVMYWYQQKSSQAPKLLFHYYDKDFNNEADTPDNFQSRRPNTSFCFLDIRSPGLGDTAMYLCATGREGILGIQYFGAGTRLSVL.

As for this clonotype: An end of the junction differs from the germline gene, which may be a read error. J is TRBJ1-4 and V is TRBV7-8; TRBD1 matches 7 bases. The CDR3 has 14 residues. Germline assignment: CDR1 SGHVS and CDR2 FQNEAQ. CDR3 loop: CASSLAGQYEKLLF. Written as DNA, the CDR3 is TGTGCCAGCAGCTTAGCGGGACAGTATGAAAAACTGCTTTTT.

The chain has TRBV7-9 and TRBJ2-1; weak D call: TRBD2 (5 bases). Per the germline V gene, CDR1 is SEHNR and CDR2 is FQNEAQ (reference sequence). V was pared by 0 bases and J by 8 bases, with 11 bases between. There are 14 residues in the CDR3. This CDR3 reads CASSLAIGVDEQFF. CDR3 in DNA: TGTGCCAGCAGCTTAGCAATCGGGGTGGATGAGCAGTTCTTC.

The chain employs TRBV5-1 and TRBJ2-3; TRBD1 aligns across 9 bases. The germline gives CDR1 SGHRS, CDR2 YFSETQ. With 4 bases clipped from V and 6 bases from J, the junction kept 18 bases outside the gene matches. The CDR3 loop spans 18 amino acids. The CDR3 region is CASSPTGTGFRSGDTQYF. The CDR3 nucleotides are TGCGCCAGCAGCCCTACCGGGACAGGGTTCAGGAGCGGCGATACGCAGTATTTT.

The V gene is TRBV18, the J gene TRBJ1-1; 9 bases match TRBD1. The CDR3 extends over 16 amino acids. Germline V gene sequence: CDR1 KGHSH, CDR2 LQKENI. Trimming removed 3 bases from V and 5 bases from J; junction bases left unmatched: 10. The CDR3 loop is CASSPGQGMLGTEAFF. The CDR3 DNA reads TGTGCCAGCTCACCGGGACAGGGAATGTTAGGGACTGAAGCTTTCTTT.

This clonotype was counted a few times. This chain uses TRBV29-1 with TRBJ2-7; 9 bases agree with TRBD1. CDR1 is SQVTM, CDR2 ANQGSEA, per germline. The V gene end was trimmed by 7 bases and the J gene end by 6 bases; junction bases not matched to a gene: 7. This CDR3 has 12 amino acids. CDR3 protein: CSGTGQGLEQYF. In nucleotides, the CDR3 is TGCAGCGGGACGGGACAGGGCCTCGAGCAGTACTTC.

This clonotype was seen a handful of times. The chain employs TRBV27 and TRBJ2-4; no definite D call. V lost 9 bases and J lost 0, with 9 bases in between. CDR3 length equals 13 residues. The germline CDR1 and CDR2 sequences are MNHEY and SMNVEV (reference sequence). CDR3 bases: TGTGCCAGTTCTGAACTAGCCAAAAACATTCAGTACTTC. Its translation: CASSELAKNIQYF.

The V and J genes are TRBV4-3 and TRBJ2-1, with D uncertain. The V end was cut by 1 base, the J end by 6 bases, with 7 bases between. Germline V lookup: CDR1 LGHNA, CDR2 YSLEER. This CDR3 spans 13 amino acids. CDR3: CASSQGWLNEQFF. Here the CDR3 DNA reads TGCGCCAGCAGCCAAGGTTGGCTCAATGAGCAGTTCTTC.

This clonotype showed up just once. The junction shows a germline mismatch at one end, possibly a read error. The chain combines TRBV13 with TRBJ1-2, with 7 bases that match TRBD1. The germline V gene encodes CDR1 PRHDT and CDR2 FYEKMQ (reference sequence). The CDR3 is made up of 14 amino acids. CDR3 region: CASSSGTVPYGHTF. The CDR3 DNA is TGTGCCAGCAGTTCCGGGACAGTACCCTATGGCCACACCTTC.

The chain employs TRBV18 and TRBJ1-2; D is unclear. Germline CDR1 is KGHSH and CDR2 is LQKENI. Trimming removed 1 base from V and 3 bases from J, with 6 bases in between. The CDR3 runs 13 residues. CDR3 bases: TGTGCCAGCTCACCACTTGCGGACTATGGCTACACCTTC. This sequence encodes CASSPLADYGYTF.

The V gene is TRBV27, the J gene TRBJ1-2, with a tentative D call TRBD1 (5 bases). The CDR3 covers 15 residues. Germline CDR1 MNHEY, CDR2 SMNVEV (reference sequence). The ends were cut back, 2 bases at V and 2 bases at J, with 12 bases in the middle. The CDR3 coding sequence is TGTGCCAGCAGTTTAAACATCGGGGCCAACTATGGCTACACCTTC. It codes for CASSLNIGANYGYTF.

This chain joins TRBV20-1 and TRBJ2-1; D gene uncertain. Trimming stripped 6 bases from V and 6 bases from J, with 15 bases between. CDR3 length: 13 amino acids. Germline loops: CDR1 DFQATT, CDR2 SNEGSKA (reference sequence). The CDR3 here is CSAYSRRLNEQFF. The CDR3 coding sequence is TGCAGTGCCTACTCCCGACGCCTCAATGAGCAGTTCTTC.

The rearrangement uses TRBV21-1 and TRBJ2-6. TRBV21-1 constitutes a pseudogene. This CDR3 is 17 amino acids long. The CDR3 DNA is TGTGCCAGCAGCAAAGAGAGTGAGATCAGTGGGGCCAACGTCCTGACTTTC. Protein: CASSKESEISGANVLTF.

This clonotype was detected a few times. The chain is built from TRBV24-1 and TRBJ2-2; D is possibly TRBD1 (5 bases). V dropped 5 bases and J dropped 3 bases, with 9 bases sitting between them. CDR1 is KGHDR and CDR2 is SFDVKD in the germline V gene. CDR3 length equals 14 residues. The CDR3 loop is CATSVSRDTGELFF. CDR3 in DNA: TGTGCCACCAGTGTATCCAGGGACACCGGGGAGCTGTTTTTT.

The V call is TRBV25-1, the J call TRBJ2-5; 8 positions agree with TRBD1. Germline V gene data show CDR1 as MGHDK and CDR2 as SYGVNS. CDR3 length equals 16 residues. Trimming cost V 6 bases and J 2 bases; bases outside gene matches: 11. The CDR3 DNA sequence: TGTGCCAGCAGCCCCCAGGGGGCAGACCAACAAGAGACCCAGTACTTC. Protein sequence: CASSPQGADQQETQYF. The full variable domain, its missing parts supplied by reference TRBV25-1 and TRBJ2-5, is EADIYQTPRYLVIGTGKKITLECSQTMGHDKMYWYQQDPGMELHLIHYSYGVNSTEKGDLSSESTVSRIRTEHFPLTLESARPSHTSQYLCASSPQGADQQETQYFGPGTRLLVL.